The clone carrying this T cell receptor beta chain appeared many times. Antigen specificity is unknown. This sample is drawn from a study of T cells in Graves' hyperthyroidism and ophthalmopathy. Study summary: Upon initial diagnosis and before any treatment, peripheral blood was collected.

Amplification targeted TCR beta CDR3 regions from RNA transcripts. HTBI primers were used for first-round RT-PCR of the TCR CDR3. TCRdb ran MiXCR on the multiplex PCR reads and lists one entry per CDR3 protein. The sample holds under 400,000 distinct CDR3 sequences; 15% to 20% are singletons and the top ten take 15% to 17%. Study-level points and caveats: In simple terms, a model built on 13 V-J features told ophthalmopathy apart from stable hyperthyroidism.

The CDR3 extends over 13 amino acids. The germline V and J ends were trimmed by 5 bases and 6 bases, with 12 bases remaining between them. Germline lookup yields CDR1 SEHNR and CDR2 FQNEAQ (reference sequence). The study included ophthalmopathy patients with Clinical Activity Score at least 3, NOSPECS grade at least 4 and duration under 3 months. Patients having uncontrolled infection, another autoimmune disease, pregnancy or lactation were not included. The clonotype originates from a woman aged 40 to 50 with Graves' ophthalmopathy. V usage is TRBV7-9 and J usage is TRBJ2-3; D possibly matches TRBD1 or TRBD2 (5 bases each). The source material was blood. The CDR3: CASSPPGRDTQYF. In DNA, the CDR3 is TGTGCCAGCAGCCCCCCGGGGCGGGATACGCAGTATTTT.